The 24 T cell receptor beta chains reported below all come from one sample, sequenced in a study of T cells in Graves' hyperthyroidism and ophthalmopathy. Template material for amplifying TCR beta CDR3 regions consisted of RNA transcripts. Initially, a first-round RT-PCR of the TCR CDR3 employed the HTBI primer set. TCRdb re-analysed the multiplex PCR reads in MiXCR, keeping a single row per CDR3 protein. The table lists hundreds of thousands of distinct CDR3 sequences, roughly 40% of them singletons. Sample: blood. These TCRs come from a man aged 18-30 years with Graves' hyperthyroidism.

The V call is TRBV9, the J call TRBJ1-1, with D possibly TRBD1 on 6 matching bases. CDR3 size: 15 residues. Germline CDR1 is SGDLS and CDR2 is YYNGEE. Trimming removed 1 base from V and 14 bases from J, with 24 bases in between. This CDR3 reads CASSVLGSGAGEQFF. CDR3 sequence (DNA): TGTGCCAGCAGCGTATTGGGTTCAGGGGCCGGTGAGCAGTTCTTT.

Note on this clonotype: A much more abundant neighbour one base away suggests this may be a read error. The V and J genes are TRBV29-1 and TRBJ2-7, with D perhaps matching TRBD2 (5 bases). The CDR3 runs to 16 residues. Germline assignment: CDR1 SQVTM and CDR2 ANQGSEA. Trimming removed 5 bases at V and 2 bases at J, with 22 bases between. CDR3 nucleotides: TGCAGCGTTAAACCTAGTCCCGGGGTTGACCCCTACGAGCAGTACTTC. Amino acids: CSVKPSPGVDPYEQYF.

This clonotype has ten or more counts. The gene calls are TRBV7-2 and TRBJ1-5, with a tentative D call TRBD1 (5 bases). CDR3 length: 15 amino acids. Germline V CDR1 and CDR2: SGHTA, FQGNSA. V was shortened by 5 bases and J by 4 bases, with 15 bases between the two germline ends. Written as DNA, the CDR3 is TGTGCCAGCAGCACCGGGGGTGGGGGAAATCAGCCCCAGCATTTT. This codes for CASSTGGGGNQPQHF.

The chain uses TRBV20-1 and TRBJ2-1; D uncertain. CDR1 and CDR2 (germline): DFQATT, SNEGSKA (reference sequence). This CDR3 is 12 amino acids long. V lost 0 bases and J lost 9, with 9 bases in between. The CDR3 loop is CSARDKLSEQFF. The CDR3 DNA sequence: TGCAGTGCTAGAGATAAGCTGTCTGAGCAGTTCTTC.

There are many counts of this clonotype. The CDR3 reads CASSAREFSNQPQHF. The CDR3 coding sequence is TGTGCCAGCAGTGCCAGGGAGTTTAGCAATCAGCCCCAGCATTTT. This chain joins TRBV2 and TRBJ1-5; D may be TRBD1 (5 bases). Germline CDR1 reads SNHLY; CDR2 reads FYNNEI. The CDR3 is 15 residues long. The ends were cut back, 4 bases at V and 0 bases at J, with 10 bases in the middle.

This clonotype was observed a few times. The genes are TRBV25-1 and TRBJ2-4; D is possibly TRBD1 (5 bases). V lost 3 bases to trimming and J lost 6 bases, with 12 bases between them. This CDR3 is built from 14 residues. Germline lookup yields CDR1 MGHDK and CDR2 SYGVNS. The CDR3 coding sequence is TGTGCCAGCAGTGATGGCCAGGGCGGAAACATTCAGTACTTC. Translating gives CASSDGQGGNIQYF.

Of note for this clonotype: Germline is not matched at one junction end, which may reflect a read error. V and J are TRBV2 and TRBJ2-3; D might be TRBD1 or TRBD2, each matching 5 bases. CDR3 length: 14 residues. From germline, CDR1 is SNHLY and CDR2 FYNNEI. CDR3 in DNA: TGCGCCAGCAGTGACAGATCCTGGGGGGATACGCAGTATTTT. Amino acids: CASSDRSWGDTQYF.

This clonotype was counted only a few times. The chain uses TRBV6-5 and TRBJ2-2, with D perhaps TRBD2 (6 bases). Deletions cut 6 bases from V and 5 bases from J, with 10 bases between. The germline gives CDR1 MNHEY, CDR2 SVGAGI. There are 13 residues in the CDR3. The CDR3 nucleotides are TGTGCCAGCAGCTGGGGGACTACCGGGGAGCTGTTTTTT. This codes for CASSWGTTGELFF.

This clonotype was seen a single time. A much larger clone differs by one base, so this may be a read error. The gene calls are TRBV6-5 and TRBJ1-6; no clear D. The CDR3 loop spans 13 amino acids. Per germline, CDR1 MNHEY and CDR2 SVGAGI. The CDR3 spells CVSSYSQYHTLHF. DNA for the CDR3: TGTGTCAGCAGTTACAGCCAGTACCACACCCTCCACTTT.

The J gene is TRBJ2-7, the V gene TRBV4-3; D gene unclear. The CDR3 is 15 amino acids. Per the germline V gene, CDR1 is LGHNA and CDR2 is YSLEER. With 5 bases removed from V and 3 bases from J, the gap between germline ends came to 17 bases. CDR3 nucleotides: TGCGCCAGCAGCGAAAGATCTGGAATCATCTACGAGCAGTACTTC. Residues: CASSERSGIIYEQYF.

Comments on this clonotype: A read error may explain this, as a much larger clone is one base away. It is likely a read error, because the conserved phenylalanine at the end of the CDR3 is missing. V usage is TRBV10-3 and J usage is TRBJ2-7; tentative D call: TRBD1 (6 bases). The germline V gene has CDR1 ENHRY and CDR2 SYGVKD. The CDR3 length is 14 residues. The germline V and J ends were trimmed by 0 bases and 3 bases, with 9 bases remaining between them. The CDR3 DNA follows: TGTGCCATCAGTGAGTCGGACAGATACTACGAGCAGTACCTC. Translating it yields CAISESDRYYEQYL.

DNA of the CDR3: TGTGCCAGCAGCTTAGACGGGACAGCAGCTCACGAGCAGTACTTC. As protein: CASSLDGTAAHEQYF. The chain carries TRBV7-9 and TRBJ2-7, with 7 bases that match TRBD1. Germline CDR1 reads SEHNR; CDR2 reads FQNEAQ (reference sequence). The CDR3 is made up of 15 amino acids. The ends lost 1 base at V and 5 bases at J; junction bases unmatched: 8.

The J gene is TRBJ2-2, the V gene TRBV12-3 or TRBV12-4, with 9 bases that match TRBD2. The junction had 5 bases not matched to a gene; V was cut back by 2 bases and J by 1 base. This CDR3 contains 17 residues. The CDR3 sequence is CASSLSGGRGNTGELFF. The CDR3, as DNA: TGTGCCAGCAGTTTAAGTGGCGGGAGGGGGAACACCGGGGAGCTGTTTTTT.

CDR3 protein: CASSLGPLMGGEKLFF. The CDR3 DNA reads TGTGCCAGCAGCTTAGGCCCTCTGATGGGTGGCGAAAAACTGTTTTTT. This rearrangement joins TRBV11-2 to TRBJ1-4; no clear D gene. CDR1 is SGHAT, CDR2 FQNNGV, per germline. V lost 1 base to trimming and J lost 8 bases, with 17 bases between them. This CDR3 spans 16 amino acids. The whole variable domain, filled in from reference TRBV11-2 and TRBJ1-4, reads EAGVAQSPRYKIIEKRQSVAFWCNPISGHATLYWYQQILGQGPKLLIQFQNNGVVDDSQLPKDRFSAERLKGVDSTLKIQPAKLEDSAVYLCASSLGPLMGGEKLFFGSGTQLSVL.

The chain links TRBV6-5 to TRBJ2-6; perhaps TRBD1 as D (5 bases). The germline V and J ends were trimmed by 5 bases and 4 bases, with 12 bases remaining between them. There are 15 residues in the CDR3. Germline V gene sequence: CDR1 MNHEY, CDR2 SVGAGI. The CDR3 region is CASSLQGIGANVLTF. The DNA for the CDR3 is TGTGCCAGCAGTCTCCAGGGCATAGGGGCCAACGTCCTGACTTTC.

V and J are TRBV29-1 and TRBJ2-7, with D perhaps assigned TRBD1 or TRBD2 (5 bases each). This CDR3 region has 11 residues. Trimming removed 3 bases from V and 7 bases from J, with 10 bases in between. Germline loops: CDR1 SQVTM, CDR2 ANQGSEA. The CDR3 nucleotides are TGCAGCGTTGAGGGGGAACATGAGCAGTACTTC. It specifies CSVEGEHEQYF.

In its sample, this clonotype was seen a few times. The rearrangement uses TRBV5-1 and TRBJ2-2, with 13 bases identical to TRBD2. From germline, CDR1 is SGHRS and CDR2 YFSETQ. This CDR3 is built from 17 residues. Trimming cost V 0 bases and J 7 bases; bases outside gene matches: 6. The CDR3 bases are TGCGCCAGCAGCTTGGGAGGACTAGCGGGAGTTGGCGGGGAGCTGTTTTTT. Translation gives CASSLGGLAGVGGELFF.

The chain has TRBV6-1 and TRBJ1-6, with D unresolved. This CDR3 has 12 residues. The V end was cut by 7 bases, the J end by 7 bases, with 8 bases between. Germline V gene sequence: CDR1 MNHNS, CDR2 SASEGT. CDR3 DNA sequence: TGTGCCAGCAAACTGGTGAATTCACCCCTCCACTTT. This translates into CASKLVNSPLHF.

The V call is TRBV9, the J call TRBJ2-5; 15 nucleotides agree with TRBD2. This CDR3 spans 18 amino acids. CDR1 is SGDLS and CDR2 is YYNGEE in the germline V gene. The ends lost 2 bases at V and 5 bases at J; junction bases unmatched: 10. The CDR3 loop is CASSVGLAGGPVLETQYF. For the CDR3, the DNA is TGTGCCAGCAGCGTCGGACTAGCGGGAGGGCCGGTTTTGGAGACCCAGTACTTC.

The chain is built from TRBV7-2 and TRBJ2-7; unclear D gene. Germline V gene lookup returns CDR1 SGHTA and CDR2 FQGNSA. V lost 5 bases and J lost 0, with 17 bases in between. The CDR3 contains 16 residues. CDR3 region: CASSQPTVASSYEQYF. CDR3 nucleotide sequence: TGTGCCAGCAGCCAACCGACCGTCGCTAGCTCCTACGAGCAGTACTTC. Variable domain in full (rest from reference TRBV7-2 and TRBJ2-7): GAGVSQSPSNKVTEKGKDVELRCDPISGHTALYWYRQSLGQGLEFLIYFQGNSAPDKSGLPSDRFSAERTGGSVSTLTIQRTQQEDSAVYLCASSQPTVASSYEQYFGPGTRLTVT.

J is TRBJ2-7 and V is TRBV5-1; D is unclear. This CDR3 spans 14 amino acids. The germline V gene encodes CDR1 SGHRS and CDR2 YFSETQ. Trimming shortened V by 0 bases and J by 2 bases, and 9 bases separated the two germline ends. CDR3: CASSLAWGTYEQYF. The DNA for the CDR3 is TGCGCCAGCAGCTTGGCATGGGGAACCTACGAGCAGTACTTC.

This clonotype occurred a few times. V and J are TRBV9 and TRBJ2-7; D unclear. In germline, CDR1 is SGDLS, CDR2 YYNGEE. The CDR3 sequence is 15 residues long. Trimming removed 5 bases at V and 2 bases at J, with 17 bases between. Here the CDR3 reads CASSERRQAAYEQYF. DNA of the CDR3: TGTGCCAGCAGTGAACGTCGACAAGCAGCCTACGAGCAGTACTTC.

The chain links TRBV4-1 to TRBJ2-5, with 8 bases fitting TRBD2. Trimming took 4 bases from V and 2 from J; bases not matched to a gene: 9. The CDR3 length is 16 residues. Germline V gives CDR1 MGHRA, CDR2 YSYEKL. CDR3 nucleotides: TGCGCCAGCAGCCCCCTCGGGCGGGGGGTACAAGAGACCCAGTACTTC. This encodes CASSPLGRGVQETQYF.

This clonotype was observed at least ten times. The chain uses TRBV7-9 and TRBJ1-5; the match to TRBD1 covers 9 bases. There are 14 residues in the CDR3. Per germline, CDR1 SEHNR and CDR2 FQNEAQ (reference sequence). The junction had 4 bases not matched to a gene; V was cut back by 5 bases and J by 5 bases. The CDR3 sequence is CASSGDRADQPQHF. CDR3 nucleotide sequence: TGTGCCAGCAGCGGGGACAGGGCGGATCAGCCCCAGCATTTT.